This T cell receptor beta chain emerged from a study of shared clonotypes between healthy human individuals. About the research overall: Per donor, CD8 memory used one plate, CD8 naive used two, CD4 memory used three and CD4 naive used three.

This clone was detected only a few times. Looked up from germline, CDR1 is SGHAT and CDR2 is FQDESV (reference sequence). V was trimmed by 5 bases and J by 8 bases, leaving 12 bases between them. The CDR3 runs to 12 residues. The table came from immunoSEQ multiplex PCR; TCRdb's copy has only in-frame clones and leaves some out. The data show approximately 350,000 clones, with over 65% seen just once and 10% held by the top ten. The gene calls are TRBV11-1 and TRBJ1-2, with D uncertain. The TCR was taken from a man younger than 45 in good health. The sample consisted of memory CD4+ T cells sorted from blood. Specified subset: CD45RA-negative fraction. The CDR3 nucleotides read TGTGCCAGCAGCGCACAGCGGCGGGGCTACACCTTC. Translating gives CASSAQRRGYTF.